This T cell receptor beta chain came from a study of OX40 agonist ivuxolimab in advanced cancers. About the study: Patients achieving partial responses numbered three: one hepatocellular carcinoma case and two cutaneous melanoma cases.

With respect to this clone: The antigen is unknown.

General study findings and limits: The CD4+ and CD8+ T cells in the blood had expanded clonally by week 6 at 0.1 to 3.0 mg/kg.

Germline values: CDR1 SGDLS, CDR2 YYNGEE. V gave up 0 bases and J gave up 0 bases, with 4 bases separating them. There are 13 residues in the CDR3. Here immunoSEQ multiplex PCR was the method, and the copy in TCRdb shows in-frame clones only, minus some. Here the sample spans roughly 50,000 clones, more than 75% being singletons. The material was CD4+ or CD8+ T cells sorted from blood, obtained in a trial of the OX40 agonist ivuxolimab. The V and J genes are TRBV9 and TRBJ2-7; D gene uncertain. This sequence originates from an adult with an advanced solid tumor such as melanoma, head and neck, liver or kidney cancer. In DNA, the CDR3 is TGTGCCAGCAGCGTAGCTGCCTCCTACGAGCAGTACTTC. Its protein product is CASSVAASYEQYF.